The 27 T cell receptor beta chains reported below all come from one sample, sequenced in a study of Graves' ophthalmopathy and Graves' hyperthyroidism. The TCR beta CDR3 regions underwent amplification from RNA transcripts. A first-round RT-PCR used HTBI primers, followed by a second-round multiplex PCR. TCRdb used MiXCR to reprocess the multiplex PCR reads, holding one entry per CDR3 protein. The table shows 200,000 to 250,000 distinct CDR3 sequences, with about 46% occurring only once. The sequenced material came from peripheral blood. The receptors derive from an adult man with Graves' ophthalmopathy.

The gene calls are TRBV7-9 and TRBJ1-6; 7 bases map to TRBD1. The length of the CDR3 is 15 residues. CDR1 is SEHNR, CDR2 FQNEAQ, per germline (reference sequence). Trimming at V came to 6 bases and at J to 13 bases, leaving 15 bases not matched to a gene. CDR3 sequence reads: CASRQTTGEGAPLHF. The CDR3 DNA follows: TGTGCCAGCAGGCAAACAACAGGGGAGGGGGCCCCCCTCCACTTT.

This clonotype has just a few counts. This chain connects TRBV9 to TRBJ2-2; no firm D call. CDR1 and CDR2 (germline): SGDLS, YYNGEE. This CDR3 spans 15 amino acids. Trimming removed 0 bases at V and 4 bases at J, with 10 bases between. CDR3 loop: CASSVGPVTTGELFF. CDR3 in DNA: TGTGCCAGCAGCGTAGGGCCAGTAACCACCGGGGAGCTGTTTTTT. Supplemented by reference TRBV9 and TRBJ2-2, the full variable domain reads DSGVTQTPKHLITATGQRVTLRCSPRSGDLSVYWYQQSLDQGLQFLIQYYNGEERAKGNILERFSAQQFPDLHSELNLSSLELGDSALYFCASSVGPVTTGELFFGEGSRLTVL.

V and J are TRBV19 and TRBJ1-4, with D perhaps TRBD1 (5 bases). The V and J ends lost 6 bases and 8 bases respectively, with 19 bases between them. Germline loops: CDR1 LNHDA, CDR2 SQIVND (reference sequence). CDR3 length: 15 residues. CDR3 nucleotides: TGTGCCAGTAGCACCCGACAGAGCTCGAACGAAAAACTGTTTTTT. Protein product: CASSTRQSSNEKLFF. Full variable domain (missing parts from reference TRBV19 and TRBJ1-4): DGGITQSPKYLFRKEGQNVTLSCEQNLNHDAMYWYRQDPGQGLRLIYYSQIVNDFQKGDIAEGYSVSREKKESFPLTVTSAQKNPTAFYLCASSTRQSSNEKLFFGSGTQLSVL.

The table lists this clonotype with many counts. V and J are TRBV24-1 and TRBJ1-2; no clear D. Germline V gives CDR1 KGHDR, CDR2 SFDVKD. The CDR3 is 11 residues long. V shed 4 bases and J shed 2 bases, with 1 base lying between them. Here the CDR3 reads CATSDNYGYTF. In DNA form, the CDR3 reads TGTGCCACCAGTGACAACTATGGCTACACCTTC.

This clonotype has only a few counts. The chain links TRBV7-9 to TRBJ2-1; D perhaps matches TRBD1 (6 bases). The CDR3 spans 14 residues. Trimming cost V 1 base and J 2 bases, with 6 bases left between them. Per the germline V gene, CDR1 is SEHNR and CDR2 is FQNEAQ (reference sequence). CDR3 nucleotide sequence: TGTGCCAGCAGCTTAGGGACAGCCTACAATGAGCAGTTCTTC. Its translation: CASSLGTAYNEQFF.

Concerning this clonotype: As the CDR3 is not closed by the conserved phenylalanine or tryptophan, this likely results from a read error. The chain couples TRBV10-2 to TRBJ2-7; D not resolved. The V end lost 5 bases, the J end lost 3 bases, and 17 bases lay between the germline ends. Germline CDR1 is WSHSY and CDR2 is SAAADI. The CDR3 has 15 residues. This CDR3 reads CASSPGKGLDYEQYL. The CDR3 nucleotides are TGCGCCAGCAGTCCTGGGAAGGGCCTGGACTACGAGCAGTACCTC.

The V call is TRBV20-1, the J call TRBJ2-5, with TRBD1 matching 7 bases. Germline values: CDR1 DFQATT, CDR2 SNEGSKA (reference sequence). The J segment lost 3 bases and the V segment lost 6 bases, leaving 7 bases of the junction unmatched. The CDR3 extends over 13 amino acids. The CDR3 region is CSAPTDREETQYF. The DNA of the CDR3 is TGCAGTGCCCCCACCGACAGGGAAGAGACCCAGTACTTC.

This clonotype was detected many times. The V gene is TRBV7-9, the J gene TRBJ2-2; no reliable D call. This CDR3 contains 10 residues. In germline, CDR1 is SEHNR, CDR2 FQNEAQ (reference sequence). Trimming removed 3 bases from V and 8 bases from J, with 1 base in between. Here the CDR3 DNA reads TGTGCCAGCAGCTTGGGGGAGCTGTTTTTT. It translates to CASSLGELFF.

V gene TRBV7-2 combines with J gene TRBJ2-5; D is undetermined. The V and J ends lost 1 base and 1 base respectively, with 10 bases between them. Germline loops: CDR1 SGHTA, CDR2 FQGNSA. The CDR3 consists of 15 residues. The CDR3 DNA reads as TGTGCCAGCAGCTTAGATCGGACCGCCCAAGAGACCCAGTACTTC. Amino acid sequence: CASSLDRTAQETQYF. The full variable domain, in which reference TRBV7-2 and TRBJ2-5 provide the parts outside the CDR3, is GAGVSQSPSNKVTEKGKDVELRCDPISGHTALYWYRQSLGQGLEFLIYFQGNSAPDKSGLPSDRFSAERTGGSVSTLTIQRTQQEDSAVYLCASSLDRTAQETQYFGPGTRLLVL.

This clonotype was observed a few times. The chain employs TRBV28 and TRBJ1-5; D possibly corresponds to TRBD1 (6 bases). V was trimmed by 5 bases and J by 2 bases, leaving 16 bases between them. Germline lookup yields CDR1 MDHEN and CDR2 SYDVKM. The CDR3 contains 16 residues. CDR3 amino acids: CASSEQGGGGNQPQHF. In nucleotides, the CDR3 is TGTGCCAGCAGTGAACAGGGCGGAGGAGGCAATCAGCCCCAGCATTTT.

About this clonotype: A read error is possible here, since a much larger clone lies one base away. The genes are TRBV2 and TRBJ1-1; D gene unclear. CDR1 is SNHLY, CDR2 FYNNEI, per germline. Trimming cost V 5 bases and J 11 bases, with 18 bases left between them. The CDR3 sequence is 13 residues long. DNA of the CDR3: TGTGCCAGCAGTCCTCGGTGGATAGGGATGGCTTTCTTT. Translating it yields CASSPRWIGMAFF.

This clonotype has a handful of counts. The chain joins TRBV29-1 to TRBJ2-7; no firm D call. Deletions cut 4 bases from V and 2 bases from J, with 6 bases between. CDR3 size: 11 residues. CDR1 and CDR2 (germline): SQVTM, ANQGSEA. CDR3 amino acids: CSVVEAYEQYF. For the CDR3, the DNA is TGCAGCGTTGTTGAAGCCTACGAGCAGTACTTC.

This chain uses TRBV7-3 with TRBJ1-3; D unclear. The germline CDR1 and CDR2 sequences are SGHTA and FQGTGA. V was trimmed by 2 bases and J by 4 bases, leaving 12 bases between them. The CDR3 extends over 15 amino acids. CDR3 in amino acids: CASSLGGLAGNTIYF. In DNA form, the CDR3 reads TGTGCCAGCAGCTTAGGAGGGCTAGCGGGAAACACCATATATTTT.

The V and J genes are TRBV7-9 and TRBJ2-5; D call uncertain. This CDR3 region has 15 residues. Per germline, CDR1 SEHNR and CDR2 FQNEAQ (reference sequence). V was cut by 1 base and J by 7 bases, with 16 bases left in between. The CDR3 DNA reads TGTGCCAGCAGCTTAGTCCAGGACGCTAAGGGGACCCAGTACTTC. Its protein product is CASSLVQDAKGTQYF.

This clonotype was recorded a few times. The chain has TRBV20-1 and TRBJ1-6; D might be TRBD1 (6 bases). The germline CDR1 and CDR2 sequences are DFQATT and SNEGSKA (reference sequence). Trimming cost V 4 bases and J 10 bases, with 23 bases left between them. The CDR3 sequence is 16 residues long. This CDR3 reads CSATALAGDIRSPLHF. Written as DNA, the CDR3 is TGCAGTGCTACCGCCTTGGCGGGGGACATACGCTCACCCCTCCACTTT.

This clonotype was seen once. The gene calls are TRBV19 and TRBJ2-3; 11 nucleotides agree with TRBD2. Germline V gene data show CDR1 as LNHDA and CDR2 as SQIVND (reference sequence). This CDR3 comprises 19 residues. V dropped 5 bases and J dropped 4; count of bases not matched to a gene: 17. CDR3 in DNA: TGTGCCAGTAGTTCTGGTAGGGTTAATAGCGGGGGGGACCCAGATACGCAGTATTTT. Its translation is CASSSGRVNSGGDPDTQYF. Combining the CDR3 with reference TRBV19 and TRBJ2-3 gives the whole variable domain DGGITQSPKYLFRKEGQNVTLSCEQNLNHDAMYWYRQDPGQGLRLIYYSQIVNDFQKGDIAEGYSVSREKKESFPLTVTSAQKNPTAFYLCASSSGRVNSGGDPDTQYFGPGTRLTVL.

On this clonotype itself: Given a much more abundant clone one base away, this may be a read error. This CDR3 fails to terminate in the conserved phenylalanine or tryptophan, so it likely reflects a read error. This chain joins TRBV7-6 and TRBJ1-2, with a possible D match to TRBD1 (5 bases). Trimming removed 2 bases from V and 7 bases from J, with 11 bases in between. Looked up from germline, CDR1 is SGHVS and CDR2 is FNYEAQ. The CDR3 is 13 amino acids. The DNA for the CDR3 is TGTGCCAGCAGCTTAAGTCAGGGTACTGGCTACACCCTC. Protein sequence: CASSLSQGTGYTL.

The V gene is TRBV7-8, the J gene TRBJ2-7, with a tentative D call TRBD2 (6 bases). Per the germline V gene, CDR1 is SGHVS and CDR2 is FQNEAQ. The V gene lost 1 base and the J gene lost 6 bases, with 10 bases spanning the gap. CDR3 size: 13 residues. CDR3 DNA sequence: TGTGCCAGCAGCTTAGTGGGGGGTTCCGAGCAGTACTTC. This sequence encodes CASSLVGGSEQYF.

This clonotype was counted only a few times. CDR3 in DNA: TGTGCTAGTGGTTTCGACACGAACACTGAAGCTTTCTTT. Its protein is CASGFDTNTEAFF. This chain uses TRBV12-3 or TRBV12-4 with TRBJ1-1; unclear D gene. The CDR3 is made up of 13 amino acids.

This chain joins TRBV10-3 and TRBJ2-7, with 9 bases aligning to TRBD1. The CDR3 length is 14 residues. Germline CDR1 and CDR2: ENHRY and SYGVKD. Unmatched junction bases numbered 9, after V lost 10 bases and J lost 2 bases. The CDR3 DNA sequence: TGTGCCAGCATGGTAGACAGGGGGACCTACGAGCAGTACTTC. The encoded protein is CASMVDRGTYEQYF.

The chain carries TRBV12-3 or TRBV12-4 and TRBJ1-4, with D unresolved. There are 13 residues in the CDR3. V was clipped by 7 bases and J by 6 bases, with 12 bases between them. The CDR3 nucleotides read TGTGCCAGCACCCTCTCTAATTATGAAAAACTGTTTTTT. Translating gives CASTLSNYEKLFF.

The DNA for the CDR3 is TGTGCCAGCAGCCCCCGACTAGCGTCGGAGACCCAGTACTTC. This encodes CASSPRLASETQYF. This rearrangement joins TRBV12-3 or TRBV12-4 to TRBJ2-5; TRBD2 matches 8 bases. This CDR3 has 14 residues. V trimming: 6 bases; J trimming: 5 bases; junction bases outside the gene matches: 8.

This rearrangement joins TRBV5-5 to TRBJ2-5; 10 nucleotides match TRBD2. Germline V CDR1 and CDR2: SGHKS, YYEKEE (reference sequence). The trim removed 4 bases at V and 2 bases at J, leaving 11 bases unmatched. The CDR3 spans 17 residues. CDR3 DNA: TGTGCCAGCAGCAACCAACTAGCGGGATTTTTTCAAGAGACCCAGTACTTC. Translation gives CASSNQLAGFFQETQYF.

This clonotype was observed a handful of times. This chain links TRBV6-5 with TRBJ1-1; D is uncertain. V shed 7 bases and J shed 1 base, with 7 bases lying between them. The CDR3 consists of 12 residues. The germline V gene encodes CDR1 MNHEY and CDR2 SVGAGI. The CDR3 nucleotides are TGTGCCAGCACCCCGGGGAACACTGAAGCTTTCTTT. Translation gives CASTPGNTEAFF.

This clonotype has just a few counts. The CDR3 DNA follows: TGTGCCAGCAGTCAGCTGGGGCTCGAGCAGTACTTC. Translated: CASSQLGLEQYF. The rearrangement uses TRBV7-2 and TRBJ2-7; tentative D call: TRBD1 (5 bases). With 6 bases removed from V and 6 bases from J, the gap between germline ends came to 12 bases. Germline lookup yields CDR1 SGHTA and CDR2 FQGNSA. This CDR3 spans 12 amino acids. Full variable domain (remainder filled in from reference TRBV7-2 and TRBJ2-7): GAGVSQSPSNKVTEKGKDVELRCDPISGHTALYWYRQSLGQGLEFLIYFQGNSAPDKSGLPSDRFSAERTGGSVSTLTIQRTQQEDSAVYLCASSQLGLEQYFGPGTRLTVT.

This clonotype occurred a few times. The V call is TRBV6-2 or TRBV6-3, the J call TRBJ2-7, with 12 bases matching TRBD2. Trimming took 0 bases from V and 3 from J; bases not matched to a gene: 6. Germline V gene lookup returns CDR1 MNHEY and CDR2 SVGEGT. There are 17 residues in the CDR3. CDR3 in amino acids: CASSYSPGLAGFYEQYF. CDR3 coding DNA: TGTGCCAGCAGTTACTCTCCTGGACTAGCGGGGTTCTACGAGCAGTACTTC.

The gene calls are TRBV19 and TRBJ2-2; 7 nucleotides agree with TRBD1. J gave up 8 bases and V 5 bases, and 8 bases lay outside the gene matches. The CDR3 spans 14 residues. Germline V CDR1 and CDR2: LNHDA, SQIVND (reference sequence). This chain's CDR3 is CASSDGQVAGELFF. The CDR3 DNA sequence: TGTGCCAGTAGTGATGGACAGGTGGCAGGGGAGCTGTTTTTT.